Below are 11 T cell receptor beta chains sequenced from a single sample in a study of cytomegalovirus exposure and HLA in healthy donors (dated by TCRdb to 2017 to 2019). Library preparation employed the immunoSEQ multiplex PCR assay. A mixture of 60 forward primers for TCR Vbeta segments and 13 reverse primers for TCR Jbeta segments was used in the multiplex PCR. TCRdb took over this immuneACCESS table, retaining in-frame rearrangements with V and J assigned. Such tables are incomplete; in checked studies, under half of the missing clones stem from an unresolved V gene, and the remainder is unexplained. The sample table shows more than 140,000 clones, and 82% are seen once. Clones ranked in the top ten supply about 3.4% of the sample. Sequencing was performed on PBMCs. These receptors all stem from a man between 18 and 35 years old in good health and CMV-seropositive.

This clone was counted between two and nine times. The chain links TRBV19 to TRBJ1-1; TRBD1 might be the D (6 bases). The germline V and J ends were trimmed by 9 bases and 1 base, with 9 bases remaining between them. The CDR3 has 12 amino acids. CDR1 and CDR2 from the germline V gene are LNHDA and SQIVND (reference sequence). For the CDR3, the DNA is TGTGCCAGCGGACAGCCGAACACTGAAGCTTTCTTT. It specifies CASGQPNTEAFF.

The rearrangement links TRBV13 to TRBJ2-1; TRBD2 agrees at 10 bases. V was pared by 5 bases and J by 9 bases, with 10 bases of the junction left unmatched. Looked up from germline, CDR1 is PRHDT and CDR2 is FYEKMQ (reference sequence). The CDR3 has 15 residues. CDR3: CASSALAGASGEQFF. The DNA of the CDR3 is TGTGCCAGCAGCGCCCTAGCGGGAGCATCGGGTGAGCAGTTCTTC.

This clone was seen only once. V and J are TRBV27 and TRBJ2-2; D is undetermined. CDR1 and CDR2 from the germline V gene are MNHEY and SMNVEV (reference sequence). Trimming stripped 5 bases from V and 1 base from J, with 5 bases between. The CDR3 totals 13 residues. CDR3 sequence reads: CASSPKNTGELFF. The DNA for the CDR3 is TGTGCCAGCAGTCCCAAGAACACCGGGGAGCTGTTTTTT.

This chain links TRBV7-6 with TRBJ1-2; D is perhaps TRBD1 (5 bases). The CDR3 runs to 14 residues. The ends were cut back, 5 bases at V and 1 base at J, with 11 bases in the middle. Looked up from germline, CDR1 is SGHVS and CDR2 is FNYEAQ. CDR3 in amino acids: CASSPTDINYGYTF. The CDR3, as DNA: TGTGCCAGCAGCCCGACAGACATTAACTATGGCTACACCTTC. Supplemented by reference TRBV7-6 and TRBJ1-2, the full variable domain reads GAGVSQSPRYKVTKRGQDVALRCDPISGHVSLYWYRQALGQGPEFLTYFNYEAQQDKSGLPNDRFSAERPEGSISTLTIQRTEQRDSAMYRCASSPTDINYGYTFGSGTRLTVV.

This clone has a single count. A junction boundary mismatches the germline segment, possibly from a read error. This sequence joins TRBV7-7 and TRBJ1-4; 11 positions match TRBD1. Germline CDR1 and CDR2: SSHAT and FNYEAQ (reference sequence). The CDR3 has 14 amino acids. CDR3 sequence reads: CASSEGQGDEKLFF. CDR3 DNA sequence: TGTGCTAGCAGCGAGGGACAGGGGGACGAAAAACTGTTTTTT.

This sequence joins TRBV28 and TRBJ2-3, with 9 bases that match TRBD1. CDR1 MDHEN and CDR2 SYDVKM come from the germline V gene. CDR3 length: 13 amino acids. Germline trimming cut 5 bases from V and 5 bases from J; bases unmatched to any gene: 2. The CDR3 here is CASSPDRGDTQYF. CDR3 coding DNA: TGTGCCAGCAGTCCGGACAGGGGAGATACGCAGTATTTT. Filled out from reference TRBV28 and TRBJ2-3, the complete variable domain reads DVKVTQSSRYLVKRTGEKVFLECVQDMDHENMFWYRQDPGLGLRLIYFSYDVKMKEKGDIPEGYSVSREKKERFSLILESASTNQTSMYLCASSPDRGDTQYFGPGTRLTVL.

In DNA form, the CDR3 reads TGCGCCAGCAGCCAAGTGGATAGACTAGCGGGTACAGATACGCAGTATTTT. Translating it yields CASSQVDRLAGTDTQYF. This chain connects TRBV4-1 to TRBJ2-3, with 10 bases identical to TRBD2. The V gene end was trimmed by 1 base and the J gene end by 3 bases; junction bases not matched to a gene: 7. The germline CDR1 and CDR2 sequences are MGHRA and YSYEKL. The CDR3 consists of 17 residues.

The chain uses TRBV7-3 and TRBJ2-5; 7 bases are a match to TRBD2. There are 14 residues in the CDR3. The junction had 4 bases not matched to a gene; V was cut back by 3 bases and J by 3 bases. In germline, CDR1 is SGHTA, CDR2 FQGTGA. CDR3 bases: TGTGCCAGCAGCTTTCATGCGGGAGAAGAGACCCAGTACTTC. Translated, it gives CASSFHAGEETQYF. The full variable domain, in which reference TRBV7-3 and TRBJ2-5 provide the parts outside the CDR3, is GAGVSQTPSNKVTEKGKYVELRCDPISGHTALYWYRQSLGQGPEFLIYFQGTGAADDSGLPNDRFFAVRPEGSVSTLKIQRTERGDSAVYLCASSFHAGEETQYFGPGTRLLVL.

The chain employs TRBV30 and TRBJ2-1; 13 bases are shared with TRBD2. V was pared by 1 base and J by 7 bases, with 19 bases of the junction left unmatched. The germline gives CDR1 GTSNPN, CDR2 SVGIG (reference sequence). The CDR3 has 20 amino acids. The CDR3 DNA is TGTGCCTGGAGTGCACTCTGGCGGACTAGCGGGAGTAGTTTTGCGAATGAGCAGTTCTTC. It encodes CAWSALWRTSGSSFANEQFF.

The rearrangement joins TRBV6-1 to TRBJ2-7; D perhaps matches TRBD1 (5 bases). The CDR3 is 12 amino acids. With 3 bases removed from V and 9 bases from J, the gap between germline ends came to 12 bases. The germline V gene has CDR1 MNHNS and CDR2 SASEGT. CDR3 in DNA: TGTGCCAGCAGTGACGCGGCAAGGGGGCAGTACTTC. It is translated as CASSDAARGQYF.

The V gene is TRBV28, the J gene TRBJ1-2; no clear D. CDR3 size: 14 residues. Germline CDR1 reads MDHEN; CDR2 reads SYDVKM. The germline V and J ends were trimmed by 5 bases and 4 bases, with 14 bases remaining between them. The CDR3 sequence: CASSEAGTGYGYTF. CDR3 nucleotides: TGTGCCAGCAGTGAGGCGGGAACGGGCTATGGCTACACCTTC.